Listed below are T cell receptor beta chains from one sample, sequenced in a study of naive and memory T cell subsets. Each CDR3 protein is one row after TCRdb ran MiXCR on the UMI-ligation and nested PCR reads. The data contain over 110,000 distinct CDR3 sequences, 15% to 20% of them seen just once; the ten biggest clones take up around 0.63%. Sequencing input: naive CD8+ T cells from blood. The receptors were gathered from a human donor in good health. Each CDR3 is given with its conserved first and last residue. Some rows have no size entry. The others give once, few or many, or a class for an expanded clone.

V gene	J gene	clone size	CDR3 protein
TRBV11-2	TRBJ1-1	.	CASSRSGTDTEAFF
TRBV7-8	TRBJ2-1	.	CASSLDAGGYNEQFF
TRBV7-2	TRBJ1-5	few	CASSSQTGYNQPQHF
TRBV14	TRBJ2-1	few	CASSQVSYNEQFF
TRBV2	TRBJ2-4	.	CASSEAMTTAKNIQYF
TRBV9	TRBJ2-7	.	CASSVGQGGFSYEQYF
TRBV6-5	TRBJ2-3	few	CASSFASTDTQYF
TRBV28	TRBJ2-1	.	CASSLTPGAREQFF
TRBV28	TRBJ2-1	many	CASSPFRTSWVYEQFF
TRBV13	TRBJ2-1	.	CASSLAPGGPAYNEQFF
TRBV27	TRBJ2-7	.	CASSGGQGLYEQYF
TRBV14	TRBJ2-1	few	CASSQEIWGSYNEQFF
TRBV28	TRBJ2-5	.	CASSPLGGAPEETQYF
TRBV5-1	TRBJ2-7	few	CASSRTTNSYEQYF
TRBV4-3	TRBJ2-1	few	CASSQGQAISGIDDEQFF
TRBV9	TRBJ2-7	few	CASSGQDRGPYEQYF
TRBV12-3/TRBV12-4	TRBJ1-5	.	CASSSRQVENQPQHF
TRBV19	TRBJ2-1	.	CASTTGTGGGYEQFF
TRBV28	TRBJ2-5	few	CASSPAGQGEETQYF
TRBV28	TRBJ1-6	.	CASRGEWGALHF
TRBV27	TRBJ1-4	few	CASSLGQGINEKLFF
TRBV7-2	TRBJ2-7	.	CASSWSWTSGPYEQYF
TRBV19	TRBJ2-2	.	CARAVSPRPRTNTGELFF
TRBV5-1	TRBJ2-5	few	CASSPGQGRLKTQYF
TRBV29-1	TRBJ2-7	few	CSVWGNEQYF
TRBV7-9	TRBJ2-1	few	CASSSNLELGGGNEQFF
TRBV27	TRBJ2-7	few	CASSFGGSWAYEQYF
TRBV20-1	TRBJ1-1	few	CSARAPGGETEAFF
TRBV28	TRBJ1-1	few	CASSLDSWMNTEAFF
TRBV5-1	TRBJ2-5	many	CASSPALGGTQETQYF
TRBV7-9	TRBJ1-3	few	CASSLDRAISSGNTIYF
TRBV30	TRBJ2-7	few	CAWSVLGGTEQYF
TRBV5-1	TRBJ2-1	few	CASSPTGSHNEQFF
TRBV20-1	TRBJ1-1	few	CSAREGTGGTEAFF
TRBV29-1	TRBJ2-3	few	CSVEPRDRATSTDTQYF
TRBV2	TRBJ2-2	.	CASSELIGGSTGELFF
TRBV5-1	TRBJ1-1	.	CASSSPGTENTEAFF
TRBV7-8	TRBJ2-1	few	CASSKTSGAFIEQFF
TRBV7-8	TRBJ2-7	.	CASSLDATFTYEQYF
TRBV29-1	TRBJ2-3	few	CSVEATGTGADTQYF
TRBV20-1	TRBJ2-1	few	CSAREELYNEQFF
TRBV7-9	TRBJ2-1	few	CASSLFGPRYNEQFF
TRBV29-1	TRBJ2-1	few	CSVEARGSYNEQFF
TRBV28	TRBJ2-3	.	CASGRGDTQYF
TRBV29-1	TRBJ2-3	few	CSVAQREDTQYF
TRBV6-4	TRBJ1-1	many	CASSEAFF
TRBV28	TRBJ2-3	.	CASSFWPSARDTQYF
TRBV28	TRBJ1-5	many	CASSPAGAQHF
TRBV7-9	TRBJ1-1	few	CASRRRQNTEAFF
TRBV12-3/TRBV12-4	TRBJ2-2	.	CALSSGNTGELFF
TRBV11-3	TRBJ2-1	once	CASSLVASGYNEQFF
TRBV27	TRBJ2-2	few	CASSSGTNTGELFF
TRBV6-5	TRBJ2-1	.	CASSYFLNNEQFF